This TCR beta chain was sequenced during a study of T-cell reconstitution after alpha-beta-depleted transplantation in children. This CDR3 region has 15 residues. Trimming took 7 bases from V and 0 from J; bases not matched to a gene: 6. This clonotype was seen repeatedly, ten times or more. This sample's TCRbeta library carried unique molecular identifier barcodes. A single record per CDR3 protein comes from TCRdb applying MiXCR to the PCR reads. The sample shows hundreds of thousands of distinct CDR3 sequences, about 12% of them seen only once. This specimen consisted of PBMCs from the stem cell graft donor, obtained from the stem cell graft. V is TRBV12-3 or TRBV12-4 and J is TRBJ1-5; 7 nucleotides agree with TRBD1. The TCR sequence derives from a human donor who donated a stem cell graft to a child with acute lymphoblastic leukemia. The CDR3 sequence: CASTGDSSSNQPQHF. The CDR3 DNA reads as TGTGCCAGCACGGGGGACAGCAGTAGCAATCAGCCCCAGCATTTT.